This is a list of T cell receptor beta chains from one sample in a study of cytomegalovirus exposure and HLA in healthy donors. The data were produced by immunoSEQ multiplex PCR, yet TCRdb's version contains in-frame clones alone and is incomplete. The table has 170,000 or so clones, under 90% seen once. Source material: PBMCs. These receptors were collected from a man aged 25-45 years in good health and CMV-seropositive. The CDR3 runs from the conserved cysteine through the conserved F or W. A D gene is named only where the DNA matches it firmly. Expanded clones are given a class, and other clones once, few, many or no size at all.

CDR3 DNA: TGTGCCAGCAGTTATGACAGGGAGCAGTTCTTC
CDR3 protein: CASSYDREQFF
D gene: .
J gene: TRBJ2-1
clone size: .
V gene: TRBV28

CDR3 DNA: TGTGCCAGCAGTTACGGGGAGGGAGCTGGGGCCAACGTCCTGACTTTC
CDR3 protein: CASSYGEGAGANVLTF
D gene: TRBD2
J gene: TRBJ2-6
clone size: once
V gene: TRBV6-5

CDR3 DNA: TGTGCCAGCAGTAACACAGGGTCGGCTAACTATGGCTACACCTTC
CDR3 protein: CASSNTGSANYGYTF
D gene: .
J gene: TRBJ1-2
clone size: .
V gene: TRBV6-1

CDR3 DNA: TGTGCCAGCAGTCCAGATATGAACACTGAAGCTTTCTTT
CDR3 protein: CASSPDMNTEAFF
D gene: .
J gene: TRBJ1-1
clone size: .
V gene: TRBV5-5

CDR3 DNA: TGTGCCAGCAGCCAAGATGCGACTAGCGGTTATATGAGCTCCTACAATGAGCAGTTCTTC
CDR3 protein: CASSQDATSGYMSSYNEQFF
D gene: TRBD2
J gene: TRBJ2-1
clone size: .
V gene: TRBV14

CDR3 DNA: TGTGCCAGCAGTGCTTCGTACGAGCAGTACTTC
CDR3 protein: CASSASYEQYF
D gene: .
J gene: TRBJ2-7
clone size: .
V gene: TRBV2

CDR3 DNA: TGTGCTAGTGGTTTGGGGAGCGGGGGCCTTAACACCGGGGAGCTGTTTTTT
CDR3 protein: CASGLGSGGLNTGELFF
D gene: TRBD2
J gene: TRBJ2-2
clone size: .
V gene: TRBV12-5

CDR3 DNA: TGCGCCAGCAGCCAGGGACAGGGGGAAGAGACCCAGTACTTC
CDR3 protein: CASSQGQGEETQYF
D gene: TRBD1
J gene: TRBJ2-5
clone size: once
V gene: TRBV4-1

CDR3 DNA: TGTGCCAGCAGTCAACATTCGGACAGGGGTCAGCCCCAGCATTTT
CDR3 protein: CASSQHSDRGQPQHF
D gene: TRBD1
J gene: TRBJ1-5
clone size: .
V gene: TRBV6-5

CDR3 DNA: TGTGCCAGCAGCGCCGGGACAGGGGCCTATGGCTACACCTTC
CDR3 protein: CASSAGTGAYGYTF
D gene: TRBD1
J gene: TRBJ1-2
clone size: .
V gene: TRBV5-4

CDR3 DNA: TGTGCCAGCAGTGAAGAAAAAACTAGCGGGGGGAGCACAGATACGCAGTATTTT
CDR3 protein: CASSEEKTSGGSTDTQYF
D gene: TRBD2
J gene: TRBJ2-3
clone size: .
V gene: TRBV2

CDR3 DNA: TGCAGCGTTAGAACCGGGACAGGGGGCGACGAGCAGTACTTC
CDR3 protein: CSVRTGTGGDEQYF
D gene: TRBD1
J gene: TRBJ2-7
clone size: .
V gene: TRBV29-1

CDR3 DNA: TGTGCCAGCACCGCCGGGACTACCAGCACAGATACGCAGTATTTT
CDR3 protein: CASTAGTTSTDTQYF
D gene: TRBD2
J gene: TRBJ2-3
clone size: .
V gene: TRBV7-9

CDR3 DNA: TGTGCCAGCAGCGGAAGGGGGTCCCAGTACTTC
CDR3 protein: CASSGRGSQYF
D gene: .
J gene: TRBJ2-5
clone size: once
V gene: TRBV5-5